A selection of T cell receptor beta chains follows, all from one sample in a study of cytomegalovirus exposure and HLA in healthy donors. The assay was immunoSEQ multiplex PCR, and TCRdb's table has in-frame clones only and misses some. This table has about 79,000 clones, roughly 93% appearing once. Sequenced sample: PBMCs. The receptor source for this set is a woman in her twenties or thirties in good health and CMV-seronegative. Both conserved end residues are part of each CDR3. D genes are given only for firm matches. Not every row has a clone size; where given, it reads once, few, many or a size class.

d_call: TRBD2
v_call: TRBV7-2
j_call: TRBJ2-7
clone_size: -
cdr3_nt: TGTGCCAGCAGCTTTGGTAGCGGGAGTGTTCAGGGCGAGCAGTACTTC
cdr3_aa: CASSFGSGSVQGEQYF

d_call: TRBD1
v_call: TRBV30
j_call: TRBJ2-7
clone_size: -
cdr3_nt: TGTGCCTGGAGTGTGCTTCCTCAGGGGGCCCACGAGCAGTACTTC
cdr3_aa: CAWSVLPQGAHEQYF

d_call: -
v_call: TRBV4-1
j_call: TRBJ1-3
clone_size: -
cdr3_nt: TGCGCCAGCACTCAGCGCCCGACGGGGAGCTCTGGAAACACCATATATTTT
cdr3_aa: CASTQRPTGSSGNTIYF

d_call: -
v_call: TRBV29-1
j_call: TRBJ1-2
clone_size: -
cdr3_nt: TGCAGCGTTGAATTCTGGGGGCAAGCCCTCAACTATGGCTACACCTTC
cdr3_aa: CSVEFWGQALNYGYTF

d_call: -
v_call: TRBV7-2
j_call: TRBJ2-5
clone_size: once
cdr3_nt: TGTGCCAGCAGCTTAGGGGCGACCGGCGCGGGGAGTCAAGAGACCCAGTACTTC
cdr3_aa: CASSLGATGAGSQETQYF

d_call: -
v_call: TRBV28
j_call: TRBJ1-2
clone_size: -
cdr3_nt: TGTGCCAGCAGTTTAGTCGGCAGGGGCGTGGGCTACACCTTC
cdr3_aa: CASSLVGRGVGYTF

d_call: TRBD1
v_call: TRBV5-1
j_call: TRBJ1-1
clone_size: -
cdr3_nt: TGCGCCAGCAGCCCGATACCGGGACAGTTGATGAACACTGAAGCTTTCTTT
cdr3_aa: CASSPIPGQLMNTEAFF

d_call: -
v_call: TRBV7-3
j_call: TRBJ1-1
clone_size: -
cdr3_nt: TGTGCCAGCAGCTCATACAGGGAGAAGGGTGAAGCTTTCTTT
cdr3_aa: CASSSYREKGEAFF

d_call: -
v_call: TRBV27
j_call: TRBJ1-5
clone_size: -
cdr3_nt: TGTGCCAGCAGAGTGCGAAGCAATCAGCCCCAGCATTTT
cdr3_aa: CASRVRSNQPQHF

d_call: -
v_call: TRBV6-4
j_call: TRBJ2-1
clone_size: -
cdr3_nt: TGTGCCAGCGGGCAGAAATACAATGAGCAGTTCTTC
cdr3_aa: CASGQKYNEQFF

d_call: -
v_call: TRBV13
j_call: TRBJ1-3
clone_size: -
cdr3_nt: TGTGCCAGCAGCTTAGGGTGGCTCTCCTCTGGAAACACCATATATTTT
cdr3_aa: CASSLGWLSSGNTIYF

d_call: TRBD2
v_call: TRBV7-9
j_call: TRBJ2-3
clone_size: -
cdr3_nt: TGTGCCAGCAGCCGGACTAGCGGGAGGCAAGATACGCAGTATTTT
cdr3_aa: CASSRTSGRQDTQYF

d_call: -
v_call: TRBV2
j_call: TRBJ1-1
clone_size: -
cdr3_nt: TGTGCCAGCAGTGAGGGCCCGTCCGCTTTCTTT
cdr3_aa: CASSEGPSAFF

d_call: -
v_call: TRBV2
j_call: TRBJ1-1
clone_size: -
cdr3_nt: TGTGCCAGCAGGATGGGCGGGGGGAACACTGAAGCTTTCTTT
cdr3_aa: CASRMGGGNTEAFF

d_call: -
v_call: TRBV19
j_call: TRBJ2-7
clone_size: -
cdr3_nt: TGTGCCAGTAGCAGGCGGGGGCCCTCCTACGAGCAGTACTTC
cdr3_aa: CASSRRGPSYEQYF

d_call: TRBD2
v_call: TRBV19
j_call: TRBJ2-3
clone_size: -
cdr3_nt: TGTGCCAGTAGTCCCAGCGGGCTAGCGGGACCCACAGATACGCAGTATTTT
cdr3_aa: CASSPSGLAGPTDTQYF

d_call: -
v_call: TRBV15
j_call: TRBJ2-3
clone_size: -
cdr3_nt: TGTGCCACCAGCATTGTGGTCGCAGGCACAGATACGCAGTATTTT
cdr3_aa: CATSIVVAGTDTQYF

d_call: TRBD1
v_call: TRBV12-5
j_call: TRBJ2-1
clone_size: -
cdr3_nt: TGTGCTAGTGGCCCCAGGCACGGGACAGGGTCCGTCAATGAGCAGTTCTTC
cdr3_aa: CASGPRHGTGSVNEQFF

d_call: TRBD2
v_call: TRBV4-3
j_call: TRBJ2-7
clone_size: -
cdr3_nt: TGCGCCAGCAGCCAAGATCGGGTAGCGGGGGGCCTTTGGAACGAGCAGTACTTC
cdr3_aa: CASSQDRVAGGLWNEQYF

d_call: -
v_call: TRBV21-1
j_call: TRBJ1-5
clone_size: -
cdr3_nt: TGTGCCAGCAGCAAAGTCATCCCGGTGGTGGAGCCCCAGCATTTT
cdr3_aa: CASSKVIPVVEPQHF

d_call: TRBD1
v_call: TRBV5-6
j_call: TRBJ1-2
clone_size: -
cdr3_nt: TGTGCCAGCAGCTTACGGACAGGGAGTTCCGGCTATGGCTACACCTTC
cdr3_aa: CASSLRTGSSGYGYTF

d_call: -
v_call: TRBV30
j_call: TRBJ2-3
clone_size: -
cdr3_nt: TGTGCCTGGAGGAAACAGGGTTTATTCTTCGCAGATACGCAGTATTTT
cdr3_aa: CAWRKQGLFFADTQYF

d_call: -
v_call: TRBV28
j_call: TRBJ1-3
clone_size: -
cdr3_nt: TGTGCCAGCAGTCCCACCGCTAACTCTGGAAACACCATATATTTT
cdr3_aa: CASSPTANSGNTIYF

d_call: TRBD1
v_call: TRBV7-9
j_call: TRBJ1-1
clone_size: -
cdr3_nt: TGTGCCAGCAGCCGCAGAGGGACAGGGGGGATGAACACTGAAGCTTTCTTT
cdr3_aa: CASSRRGTGGMNTEAFF

d_call: TRBD2
v_call: TRBV7-9
j_call: TRBJ2-1
clone_size: -
cdr3_nt: TGTGCCAGCAGCCCACGACTAGCCCTAGAGAATGAGCAGTTCTTC
cdr3_aa: CASSPRLALENEQFF

d_call: TRBD1
v_call: TRBV5-8
j_call: TRBJ1-2
clone_size: -
cdr3_nt: TGTGCCAGCAGCTTGACAGGGGGCTCTAACTATGGCTACACCTTC
cdr3_aa: CASSLTGGSNYGYTF

d_call: TRBD1
v_call: TRBV5-1
j_call: TRBJ2-3
clone_size: -
cdr3_nt: TGCGCCAGCAGCCGGGACAGCCGCCCCACAGATACGCAGTATTTT
cdr3_aa: CASSRDSRPTDTQYF

d_call: TRBD2
v_call: TRBV28
j_call: TRBJ2-7
clone_size: -
cdr3_nt: TGTGCCAGCAGTTCCACGACTAGCGGTAGCTCCTACGAGCAGTACTTC
cdr3_aa: CASSSTTSGSSYEQYF

d_call: -
v_call: TRBV6-5
j_call: TRBJ1-2
clone_size: -
cdr3_nt: TGTGCCAGCAGTTACGGGGGGAACAAAATCTATGGCTACACCTTC
cdr3_aa: CASSYGGNKIYGYTF

d_call: -
v_call: TRBV4-1
j_call: TRBJ2-3
clone_size: -
cdr3_nt: TGCGCCAGCAGCCAAGGGGCCAAAAGTCTACAAGATACGCAGTATTTT
cdr3_aa: CASSQGAKSLQDTQYF

d_call: TRBD2
v_call: TRBV7-2
j_call: TRBJ2-5
clone_size: -
cdr3_nt: TGTGCCAGCAGCTTCACGACTAGCGGGGTGTACCAAGAGACCCAGTACTTC
cdr3_aa: CASSFTTSGVYQETQYF

d_call: -
v_call: TRBV12-2
j_call: TRBJ2-7
clone_size: -
cdr3_nt: TGTGCAAGTCGGGGGGGACAGGGTGGAGCCCGGGAGACCTACGAGCAGTACTTC
cdr3_aa: CASRGGQGGARETYEQYF

d_call: TRBD2
v_call: TRBV9
j_call: TRBJ2-3
clone_size: -
cdr3_nt: TGTGCCAGCAGCGTAGAGGAAGGGACTAGCGGCACAGATACGCAGTATTTT
cdr3_aa: CASSVEEGTSGTDTQYF

d_call: TRBD1
v_call: TRBV4-1
j_call: TRBJ2-1
clone_size: -
cdr3_nt: TGCGCCAGCAGCCAAGACCCGGGACAGGGATTCAATGAGCAGTTCTTC
cdr3_aa: CASSQDPGQGFNEQFF

d_call: -
v_call: TRBV6-5
j_call: TRBJ1-3
clone_size: -
cdr3_nt: TGTGCCAGCAGGCAGGGTTTCTCTGGAAACACCATATATTTT
cdr3_aa: CASRQGFSGNTIYF